This T cell receptor beta chain was captured by sequencing in a study of blood T cell repertoires in COVID-19 (TCRdb year 2020). Regarding the study in general: The collaborator samples originated in the United States, Italy and Spain and spanned the acute and convalescent phases of COVID-19. The samples were drawn from the first 160 participants of the ongoing ImmuneRACE study and from 950 to 1,500 subjects provided by 6 global collaborators. The sample metadata nearly always contained a de-identified subject ID, COVID-19 status, age in years and sex. The prospective study material was composed of cDNA or gDNA derived from T cells, B-cell-depleted T cells, or PBMCs. The dataset comprised deeply sampled blood TCRbeta repertoires from subjects exposed to, actively infected with, or recovered from COVID-19. HLA class I and class II types, where available, came from metadata supplied by the sample provider rather than from assay-based typing. The repertoires were released in a freely available public database intended as a resource for research on the immune response to SARS-CoV-2.

Notes on this clone: No antigen is known for it. The input lacks base qualities; no much larger clone sits a single base away.

In Seattle, one collaborating source enrolled patients while the infection was active and tracked those patients longitudinally over the course of disease. Whole blood was collected in K2EDTA tubes by collaborating institutions according to the institutions' own protocols. For TCRbeta analysis, collaborator samples were shipped as frozen whole blood, as isolated PBMCs, or as DNA extracted from either sample type. Cut back by 7 bases and 1 base, the V and J ends lie 10 bases apart. From cysteine to phenylalanine, the CDR3 is 13 amino acids long. Only the CDR3 DNA stays, 39 bases, in frame from base 1. CDR1 and CDR2, per the germline V gene, are ENHRY and SYGVKD. TCRbeta CDR3 regions were amplified from genomic DNA using the immunoSEQ Assay, a bias-controlled multiplex PCR. On the study's bioinformatics: Nucleated cell counts per sample were estimated from amplification of reference gene primers within the assay. To quantify the absolute abundance of each unique TCRbeta CDR3 rearrangement, sequence reads were collapsed and filtered. For each sample, productive Simpson clonality was calculated as the square root of Simpson's diversity index over productive rearrangements. Entries here come from immuneACCESS through TCRdb and include only in-frame sequences with V and J called. Some clones fail to appear in such tables; in the studies checked, an unresolved V gene covers under half of the shortfall, and the cause of the remainder is unknown. For V, J and clone size, that table is used; D and trimming come from the DNA. The sample records 250,000 to 300,000 clones, 88% of which are singletons. The ten largest clones add up to roughly 12% of the sample.

The research as a whole found: The quantity of clinical and demographic metadata differed by source and by participant and was supplied without curation.

The rearrangement combines TRBV10-3 with TRBJ1-1; the D segment cannot be called with confidence. This clonotype originated in a woman aged 25 to 39 with COVID-19, enrolled during active disease. Sequencing used peripheral blood. The CDR3 amino acid sequence is: CAITPGSNTEAFF. The nucleotide sequence reads TGTGCCATCACGCCGGGATCGAACACTGAAGCTTTCTTT.